Sequencing of this TCR beta chain was carried out in a study of blood T cell repertoires in COVID-19. On the study more broadly: Acute and convalescent COVID-19 specimens originated in the United States, Italy and Spain.

Germline CDR1 and CDR2: WSHSY and SAAADI. This CDR3 comprises 14 residues. Clones were sequenced by immunoSEQ multiplex PCR, and TCRdb holds only the in-frame ones, with some missing. The sample holds tens of thousands of clones, just under 85% seen once. This clone was observed a handful of times. The sequence was collected from a man aged 70 or older with acute or convalescent COVID-19. Sequencing was done on a sample of peripheral blood. V is TRBV10-2 and J is TRBJ2-1, with 9 bases matching TRBD1. The DNA of the CDR3 is TGCGAAAGCTGGGGACAGGGACCCTACAATGAGCAGTTCTTC. Its translation is CESWGQGPYNEQFF.